The subject of this entry is one T cell receptor beta chain. The antigen is unknown. The data are from a study of regulatory T cells in long-lasting Graves disease. Through Arm-PCR of CDR3 regions and iRepertoire HTBI primers, TCR beta libraries were built. In TCRdb, the multiplex PCR reads were re-called with MiXCR into one record per CDR3 protein. The sample yields almost 450,000 distinct CDR3 sequences, 16% seen once. Study-wide findings and caveats: Segments TRBV28, TRBJ1-2 and TRBJ2-5 showed preferential usage in persistent disease.

The V segment lost 3 bases and the J segment 7 bases; nucleotides outside the gene matches: 7. The CDR3 contains 16 residues. CDR1 and CDR2 (germline): MGHRA, YSYEKL. Time point denoted: newly diagnosed GD, antithyroid drugs for less than 3 months. TCR sequences were obtained from RNA taken from PBMCs. Xi'an, China, was home to the endocrinology department that provided patients. These same records also appear under a second study, on T cells in Graves' hyperthyroidism and ophthalmopathy. Turning to that study: Blood also contained most expanded thyroid clonotypes above 0.001. By a 13 V-J model, ophthalmopathy was set apart from stable hyperthyroidism.

The sequence came from a woman in her 30s with Graves disease. The chain combines TRBV4-1 with TRBJ2-1; 12 bases map to TRBD2. Sequences were derived from peripheral blood mononuclear cells (PBMCs), sampled at new diagnosis, from a patient treated with antithyroid drugs. The CDR3 coding sequence is TGCGCCAGCAGCCAGCGGACTAGCGGGATAGTTAATGAGCAGTTCTTC. This encodes CASSQRTSGIVNEQFF.